Listed here are 22 T cell receptor beta chains from one sample, sequenced in a study of T cells in Graves' hyperthyroidism and ophthalmopathy (dated by TCRdb to between 2017 and 2020). The library was built by means of multiplex PCR. Sequencing relied on an Illumina HiSeq 2000. TCR beta CDR3 regions were amplified from RNA transcripts. For the first round of RT-PCR on the TCR CDR3, the HTBI primer set was used together with the Qiagen OneStep RT-PCR kit. TCRdb reprocessed the public reads (quality trimming at Q25 with fastp, clone calling with MiXCR) and kept in-frame beta chains. A single entry per CDR3 protein holds the most common genes and DNA from its merged rows. This sample lists about 400,000 distinct CDR3 sequences; about 15% were detected once. Jointly, the top ten make up about 30% of the sample. The sequenced sample was blood. Source of these receptors: a woman in her twenties or thirties with Graves' hyperthyroidism.

In this sample, this clonotype turned up many times. The rearrangement uses TRBV28 and TRBJ1-2; D possibly corresponds to TRBD1 (5 bases). Trimming removed 5 bases from V and 3 bases from J, with 19 bases in between. This CDR3 comprises 16 residues. Per the germline V gene, CDR1 is MDHEN and CDR2 is SYDVKM. CDR3 nucleotides: TGTGCCAGCAGTCTTACTCGGGGGTTCGGGGACTATGGCTACACCTTC. It specifies CASSLTRGFGDYGYTF.

This clonotype was seen more than once but under ten times. The J gene is TRBJ1-2, the V gene TRBV4-1, with 7 bases matching TRBD1. Per the germline V gene, CDR1 is MGHRA and CDR2 is YSYEKL. The junction had 5 bases not matched to a gene; V was cut back by 5 bases and J by 5 bases. The CDR3 totals 13 residues. The CDR3 sequence: CASSAPGQYGYTF. The CDR3 region has the DNA TGCGCCAGCAGCGCACCGGGACAGTATGGCTACACCTTC.

The sample holds a few counts of this clonotype. This chain joins TRBV25-1 and TRBJ2-7, with D unclear. The germline V gene encodes CDR1 MGHDK and CDR2 SYGVNS. Trimming removed 0 bases at V and 6 bases at J, with 3 bases between. The CDR3 has 11 residues. DNA of the CDR3: TGTGCCAGCAGTGAATATAGCGAGCAGTACTTC. Its protein is CASSEYSEQYF.

The sample holds a few counts of this clonotype. The chain combines TRBV28 with TRBJ2-2, with D perhaps TRBD2 (5 bases). Germline V CDR1 and CDR2: MDHEN, SYDVKM. With 1 base removed from V and 7 bases from J, the gap between germline ends came to 13 bases. The CDR3 has 15 amino acids. The CDR3 is CASSLSTIVGGELFF. The DNA of the CDR3 is TGTGCCAGCAGTTTATCGACTATTGTTGGCGGGGAGCTGTTTTTT.

This clonotype has just a few counts. The genes are TRBV6-1 and TRBJ1-1; TRBD1 matches at 7 bases. J lost 1 base, V lost 9 bases, and 5 bases had no gene match. Germline CDR1 is MNHNS and CDR2 is SASEGT. CDR3 length: 13 amino acids. DNA for the CDR3: TGTGCCAGTACGGGACAGACGAACACTGAAGCTTTCTTT. Protein sequence: CASTGQTNTEAFF.

This clonotype was counted many times. This sequence joins TRBV3-1 and TRBJ2-1; 14 bases line up with TRBD2. V dropped 0 bases and J dropped 6; count of bases not matched to a gene: 4. CDR1 and CDR2 from the germline V gene are LGHDT and YNNKEL (reference sequence). The CDR3 is 17 amino acids. The CDR3 bases are TGTGCCAGCAGCCAAGATACGGGACTAGCGGGAGTCAATGAGCAGTTCTTC. Translated: CASSQDTGLAGVNEQFF.

This clonotype was observed at least ten times. This chain links TRBV28 with TRBJ2-7; 11 positions agree with TRBD2. In germline, CDR1 is MDHEN, CDR2 SYDVKM. This CDR3 is 15 amino acids long. J was trimmed by 4 bases and V by 8 bases; bases with no gene match: 10. In nucleotides, the CDR3 is TGTGCCAGCCATAAGTGGGCTAGCGGGAGGTACGAGCAGTACTTC. Its translation is CASHKWASGRYEQYF.

This clonotype was seen ten or more times. The rearrangement joins TRBV11-2 to TRBJ1-1, with 9 bases identical to TRBD1. V lost 5 bases, J lost 3 bases, and 10 bases stayed unmatched. Germline-derived CDR1 and CDR2 are SGHAT and FQNNGV. The CDR3 covers 16 residues. The CDR3 bases are TGTGCCAGCAGCCCGTTTACGGACAGGGGAGACACTGAAGCTTTCTTT. Amino acid sequence: CASSPFTDRGDTEAFF.

V usage is TRBV10-3 and J usage is TRBJ2-1; D might be TRBD2 (5 bases). V was pared by 0 bases and J by 0 bases, with 15 bases between. Germline lookup yields CDR1 ENHRY and CDR2 SYGVKD. This CDR3 region has 18 residues. The CDR3 loop is CAISESGAVTSSYNEQFF. CDR3 DNA: TGTGCCATCAGTGAGTCTGGAGCGGTCACGAGCTCCTACAATGAGCAGTTCTTC.

This clonotype was counted between two and nine times. The chain uses TRBV7-3 and TRBJ2-6; D remains unclear. The CDR3 is made up of 16 amino acids. Trimming stripped 0 bases from V and 4 bases from J, with 10 bases between. Germline CDR1 is SGHTA and CDR2 is FQGTGA. CDR3: CASSLTYGHGANVLTF. In DNA form, the CDR3 reads TGTGCCAGCAGCTTAACGTACGGTCACGGGGCCAACGTCCTGACTTTC.

The J gene is TRBJ2-1, the V gene TRBV11-3; D possibly corresponds to TRBD1 (6 bases). The V and J ends lost 0 bases and 3 bases respectively, with 9 bases between them. Looked up from germline, CDR1 is SGHNT and CDR2 is YENEEA. The CDR3 extends over 15 amino acids. CDR3: CASSLDRGHYNEQFF. DNA of the CDR3: TGTGCCAGCAGCTTAGACAGGGGACACTACAATGAGCAGTTCTTC.

The V gene is TRBV27, the J gene TRBJ1-5; TRBD1 matches 9 bases. The CDR3 is 15 amino acids. Trimming at V came to 4 bases and at J to 7 bases, leaving 8 bases not matched to a gene. Germline assignment: CDR1 MNHEY and CDR2 SMNVEV (reference sequence). The CDR3: CASSSGDRAGQPQHF. In DNA, the CDR3 is TGTGCCAGCAGTTCGGGGGACAGGGCTGGGCAGCCCCAGCATTTT.

Concerning this clonotype: A read error may be the cause here, since a much bigger clone is one base away. The chain couples TRBV28 to TRBJ2-1; TRBD1 might be the D (6 bases). V was trimmed by 1 base and J by 8 bases, leaving 12 bases between them. The CDR3 sequence is 14 residues long. Germline V CDR1 and CDR2: MDHEN, SYDVKM. The CDR3 DNA follows: TGTGCCAGCAGTTTATTCGGGACAATCGATGAGCAGTTCTTC. Its translation is CASSLFGTIDEQFF.

In regard to this clonotype: Being one base from a much bigger clone, this may be a read error. The V and J genes are TRBV10-3 and TRBJ2-7; tentative D call: TRBD1 (6 bases). The CDR3 covers 15 residues. Germline lookup yields CDR1 ENHRY and CDR2 SYGVKD. Trimming stripped 8 bases from V and 2 bases from J, with 19 bases between. This CDR3 is CAIQEQGRGTYEQYF. CDR3 sequence (DNA): TGTGCCATCCAAGAACAGGGACGGGGAACCTACGAGCAGTACTTC.

V is TRBV28 and J is TRBJ2-7, with D unresolved. CDR1 and CDR2 from the germline V gene are MDHEN and SYDVKM. V gave up 2 bases and J gave up 6 bases, with 8 bases separating them. CDR3 length equals 12 residues. CDR3 region: CASSLDSFEQYF. CDR3 bases: TGTGCCAGCAGTTTAGATTCATTCGAGCAGTACTTC.

This clonotype turned up a few times. The chain is built from TRBV6-1 and TRBJ1-5; no clear D. The CDR3 consists of 14 residues. V was shortened by 5 bases and J by 0 bases, with 8 bases between the two germline ends. In germline, CDR1 is MNHNS, CDR2 SASEGT. CDR3 in DNA: TGTGCCAGCAGTTCCATGTATAGCAATCAGCCCCAGCATTTT. Translated, it gives CASSSMYSNQPQHF.

The chain has TRBV11-2 and TRBJ2-1; D might be TRBD1 (6 bases). The CDR3 spans 16 residues. The germline V gene encodes CDR1 SGHAT and CDR2 FQNNGV. With 6 bases removed from V and 2 bases from J, the gap between germline ends came to 17 bases. CDR3 sequence reads: CASSPQGGYAYNEQFF. The CDR3 coding sequence is TGTGCCAGCAGTCCGCAAGGGGGTTATGCCTACAATGAGCAGTTCTTC. The variable domain in full, with the rest retrieved from reference TRBV11-2 and TRBJ2-1, is EAGVAQSPRYKIIEKRQSVAFWCNPISGHATLYWYQQILGQGPKLLIQFQNNGVVDDSQLPKDRFSAERLKGVDSTLKIQPAKLEDSAVYLCASSPQGGYAYNEQFFGPGTRLTVL.

There are a few counts of this clonotype. The chain carries TRBV20-1 and TRBJ2-6, with 7 nucleotides matching TRBD2. J lost 4 bases, V lost 2 bases, and 14 bases had no gene match. Germline CDR1 and CDR2: DFQATT and SNEGSKA (reference sequence). The CDR3 has 18 residues. CDR3: CSARRSRGGLAGANVLTF. CDR3 DNA sequence: TGCAGTGCTAGACGGTCGAGGGGAGGGTTGGCCGGGGCCAACGTCCTGACTTTC.

The V gene is TRBV4-1, the J gene TRBJ2-3; possible D gene TRBD2, 5 bases. V was trimmed by 3 bases and J by 4 bases, leaving 14 bases between them. There are 15 residues in the CDR3. Germline-derived CDR1 and CDR2 are MGHRA and YSYEKL. CDR3 region: CASSQGVKPSDTQYF. The CDR3 bases are TGCGCCAGCAGCCAGGGAGTTAAGCCCTCAGATACGCAGTATTTT.

This clonotype has at least ten counts. The chain employs TRBV7-2 and TRBJ2-7; 9 bases agree with TRBD2. Germline V gene data show CDR1 as SGHTA and CDR2 as FQGNSA. The V and J ends lost 4 bases and 2 bases, in that order; junction bases with no gene match: 6. The CDR3 is 15 residues long. The CDR3 DNA follows: TGTGCCAGCAGCTCCACTAGCGGGCTCGCCTACGAGCAGTACTTC. Translating gives CASSSTSGLAYEQYF.

This chain joins TRBV29-1 and TRBJ2-5; D is perhaps TRBD1 or TRBD2 (5 bases each). V lost 5 bases to trimming and J lost 6 bases, with 13 bases between them. This CDR3 has 12 residues. CDR1 and CDR2 (germline): SQVTM, ANQGSEA. CDR3: CSVTGPGQTQYF. The CDR3 nucleotides are TGCAGCGTTACGGGACCTGGGCAGACCCAGTACTTC.

This clonotype was seen a few times. CDR3 coding DNA: TGTGCCTGGAGCCGAACTGGGAACACTGAAGCTTTCTTT. Amino acids: CAWSRTGNTEAFF. This chain joins TRBV30 and TRBJ1-1; D remains ambiguous. Trimming cost V 3 bases and J 1 base, with 9 bases left between them. This CDR3 has 13 amino acids. Germline-derived CDR1 and CDR2 are GTSNPN and SVGIG (reference sequence).